This T cell receptor (beta chain) was profiled in a study of T cell responses to AZD1222 COVID-19 vaccine. Whole-study findings and limits: Close to half of all spike-specific TCRs reportedly target regions of the variants that are unmutated.

Data came from immunoSEQ multiplex PCR; TCRdb stores just in-frame clones and leaves some out. Of roughly 180,000 clones in the sample, about 90% were seen once. As to this clone: Its target is not known. The same CDR3 can be traced to other DNA sequences in this sample.

Here the sequenced sample was peripheral blood, taken 28 days after the second AZD1222 dose. This TCR derives from an adult who received the AZD1222 COVID-19 vaccine.

CDR3: CAWSVGGTEAFF. The CDR3, as DNA: TGTGCCTGGAGTGTAGGGGGGACTGAAGCTTTCTTT. V gene TRBV30 combines with J gene TRBJ1-1; a weak D match, TRBD1 (6 bases). The CDR3 consists of 12 residues. Between the trimmed V and J ends, which lost 0 bases and 5 bases, there was a span of 7 bases. Germline CDR1 reads GTSNPN; CDR2 reads SVGIG (reference sequence).